What follows is one TCR beta chain and its context. Its antigen is undetermined. The donors, all of them Caucasian adults, lived in Nashville, Tennessee. This sample stems from a study of shared clonotypes between healthy human individuals. About the study: A couple of female and a few male donors aged 18 to 49 were enrolled.

Study results and caveats: Sequencing depth was expected to influence donor clonotype sharing.

The ends lost 4 bases at V and 4 bases at J; junction bases unmatched: 3. CDR3 length: 14 residues. The germline gives CDR1 PRHDT, CDR2 FYEKMQ (reference sequence). Only in-frame clones appear in the TCRdb table, and some are missing; sequencing was by immunoSEQ multiplex PCR. The sample holds around 2,000,000 clones; 95% are singletons and the top ten take 0.13%. Sequenced material: naive CD4+ T cells sorted from blood. Subset given: CD45RA+ positively selected. This clonotype was sampled from a man between 18 and 35 years old in good health. The chain couples TRBV13 to TRBJ1-2; 10 bases match TRBD1. CDR3 protein: CASSSGQGPYGYTF. CDR3 nucleotide sequence: TGTGCCAGCAGCTCGGGACAGGGGCCCTATGGCTACACCTTC.